The subject of this entry is one T cell receptor beta chain. What it binds is not known. The length of the CDR3 is 17 residues. Deletions cut 0 bases from V and 0 bases from J, with 12 bases between. Germline CDR1 reads LNHNV; CDR2 reads YYDKDF (reference sequence). Clones were sequenced by immunoSEQ multiplex PCR, and TCRdb holds only the in-frame ones, with some missing. The sample has around 120,000 clones, more than 65% seen once. This entry belongs to a study of T cell responses to AZD1222 COVID-19 vaccine. General study points: At baseline, just a handful of AZD1222 recipients tested seropositive. In a largely white British group with more females than males, clonal diversity was possibly underestimated.

Sample: peripheral blood, taken 28 days after the second AZD1222 dose. The chain links TRBV15 to TRBJ1-3; perhaps TRBD1 as D (5 bases). The receptor's source is an adult who received the AZD1222 COVID-19 vaccine. The CDR3 reads CATSRDGGTLSGNTIYF. CDR3 nucleotides: TGTGCCACCAGCAGAGACGGGGGAACCCTCTCTGGAAACACCATATATTTT.